Following are 3 T cell receptor beta chains from one sample sequenced in a study of shared clonotypes between healthy human individuals. Profiled with immunoSEQ multiplex PCR; TCRdb holds only in-frame clones, not every one. The table has millions of clones, over 85% seen once. Naive CD8 isolation took CD45RO-negative cells positively selected for CCR7 and excluded terminally differentiated effector memory CD45RA+ cells. The sample was naive CD8+ T cells sorted from blood. The receptors stem from a man aged 18 to 30 in good health.

The chain joins TRBV12-5 to TRBJ1-1; D is perhaps TRBD1 (5 bases). CDR3 length equals 14 residues. Germline-derived CDR1 and CDR2 are LGHNT and FRNRAP. V shed 1 base and J shed 5 bases, with 11 bases lying between them. CDR3 DNA: TGTGCTAGTGGTTTGGGGCTAACAGGTACTGAAGCTTTCTTT. Translating it yields CASGLGLTGTEAFF.

This clone was found once. CDR3 in DNA: TGCGCCAGCAGCCAGGACGGATTAGCTAACTATGGCTACACCTTC. Its protein is CASSQDGLANYGYTF. The V gene is TRBV4-3, the J gene TRBJ1-2; unclear D gene. The V end lost 3 bases, the J end lost 0 bases, and 11 bases lay between the germline ends. Germline lookup yields CDR1 LGHNA and CDR2 YSLEER. The CDR3 runs 15 residues.

This clone occurred once. The chain has TRBV6-7 and TRBJ2-3; D gene uncertain. TRBV6-7 is flagged as an ORF with uncertain function. CDR3 length: 19 residues. V lost 8 bases and J lost 1, with 28 bases in between. This CDR3 is CASGNPGNSKLKCTDTQYF. The CDR3 DNA is TGTGCCAGCGGGAACCCGGGCAACAGTAAGCTAAAGTGCACAGATACGCAGTATTTT.